This TCR beta chain was sequenced during a study of T cell changes during pregnancy in multiple sclerosis (dated by TCRdb to the late 2010s). For context, the study as a whole: The study examined how the T cell repertoire changed over the course of pregnancy in women with multiple sclerosis.

In regard to this clone: The specificity of this receptor is unknown. The sample holds no much larger clone one base away, and base qualities are not on file.

The CDR3 sequence holds 14 residues, the cysteine and phenylalanine included. The retained sequence is limited to the CDR3, 42 bases, with the frame set at the first base. The germline V gene yields SNHLY for CDR1 and FYNNEI for CDR2. Ends trimmed: V by 8 bases, J by 6 bases; bases unmatched to a gene: 7. The method behind the library was the immunoSEQ multiplex PCR assay. TCRdb limited this immuneACCESS table to in-frame rearrangements with V and J called. A share of clones is missing; checked studies link under half to unresolved V genes, and the rest is unexplained. In all, the sample holds under 50,000 clones, and around 91% of those were seen once. The biggest ten clones account for around 0.69% of the sample.

The input for sequencing was CD4+ T cells from peripheral blood mononuclear cells, taken in the second trimester of pregnancy. This TCR came from a female donor in good health, enrolled as a control in a pregnancy study. This sequence uses TRBV2 and TRBJ2-4; 10 bases in between match TRBD1. The encoded CDR3 is CASGSRDRGNIQYF. The DNA sequence is given as TGTGCCAGCGGGTCCCGGGACAGGGGAAACATTCAGTACTTC. The full variable domain, completed from the reference TRBV2 and TRBJ2-4 proteins outside the CDR3, reads EPEVTQTPSHQVTQMGQEVILRCVPISNHLYFYWYRQILGQKVEFLVSFYNNEISEKSEIFDDQFSVERPDGSNFTLKIRSTKLEDSAMYFCASGSRDRGNIQYFGAGTRLSVL.